Sequencing of this T cell receptor beta chain was carried out in a study of cytomegalovirus exposure and HLA in healthy donors. Per the germline V gene, CDR1 is SGHNT and CDR2 is YENEEA. The CDR3 consists of 16 residues. The donors were members of the validation cohort, which comprised under 150 subjects and was separate from the first cohort of fewer than 700 subjects. The study, taken as a whole, reports: Reportedly, diagnosis of cytomegalovirus status by the classifier showed high specificity and sensitivity. As confirmed in vitro, a few CMV-associated chains were specific for CMV antigens. One later analysis, an examination of the 100 to 150 validation repertoires, found that first-cohort TCR clusters tended to co-occur in them.

A note on this clone: Its antigen is undetermined. A read error may produce the germline difference seen at one junction end.

Sequencing was performed with immunoSEQ multiplex PCR; in TCRdb, only in-frame clones are kept and a portion is missing. The sample holds hundreds of thousands of clones, 70% to 90% seen once. The gene calls are TRBV11-3 and TRBJ2-2; 7 nucleotides agree with TRBD1. The material sequenced was PBMCs. This clonotype was sampled from a woman aged 18-30 years in good health and CMV-seronegative. CDR3 nucleotides: TGTGCCAGCAGCTACAGGGGTCACGCGGTCACCGGGGAGCTGCTTTTT. Translation: CASSYRGHAVTGELLF.